These 7 T cell receptor beta chains originate from one sample sequenced in a study of T cells in tuberculosis (dated by TCRdb to the late 2010s). Library creation used the immunoSEQ multiplex PCR assay. The immuneACCESS repertoire file appears here via TCRdb, limited to in-frame rearrangements. These files lack a portion of the clones; in checked studies, under half of the deficit traces to unresolved V genes, and the cause of the others is not known. The sample profile shows 25,000 or so clones; 85% to 90% of them were found once. The leading ten clones occupy 6% to 7% of the sample. The sample consisted of PBMCs. The receptors were gathered from a donor aged 5-35 years with latent tuberculosis or without tuberculosis infection.

The chain's CDR3 is CASSEGGGGNNEQFF. CDR3 in DNA: TGTGCCAGCAGTGAAGGTGGCGGGGGAAACAATGAGCAGTTCTTC. The J gene is TRBJ2-1, the V gene TRBV6-4, with 7 bases that match TRBD2. V lost 3 bases to trimming and J lost 5 bases; unmatched junction nucleotides: 7. Germline CDR1 MRHNA, CDR2 SNTAGT. The CDR3 has 15 residues.

V gene TRBV6-1 combines with J gene TRBJ1-1; tentative D call: TRBD1 (6 bases). Germline V gene sequence: CDR1 MNHNS, CDR2 SASEGT. V gave up 8 bases and J gave up 0 bases, with 16 bases separating them. The CDR3 runs 15 residues. The CDR3 DNA reads TGTGCCAGCTCGAGGGTACAGGGCCTGAACACTGAAGCTTTCTTT. Amino acids: CASSRVQGLNTEAFF.

This chain uses TRBV27 with TRBJ2-7; perhaps TRBD1 as D (7 bases). Germline CDR1 MNHEY, CDR2 SMNVEV (reference sequence). The CDR3 runs 15 residues. The V end lost 3 bases, the J end lost 3 bases, and 15 bases lay between the germline ends. The DNA for the CDR3 is TGTGCCAGCAGTTTGACGCGGGACAGCTACTACGAGCAGTACTTC. It translates to CASSLTRDSYYEQYF.

This chain uses TRBV6-6 with TRBJ1-1; no clear D gene. From germline, CDR1 is MNHNY and CDR2 SVGAGI (reference sequence). The V gene lost 6 bases and the J gene lost 7 bases, with 15 bases spanning the gap. This CDR3 spans 13 amino acids. The CDR3 nucleotides read TGTGCCAGCAGCCCCATTGCGGGGAATGAAGCTTTCTTT. Translating it yields CASSPIAGNEAFF.

The sample holds one count of this clone. The rearrangement links TRBV29-1 to TRBJ1-5, with 7 bases aligning to TRBD1. The CDR3 spans 13 residues. Losses at the gene ends were 4 bases for V and 3 bases for J; bases not matched to a gene: 3. From germline, CDR1 is SQVTM and CDR2 ANQGSEA. The CDR3 DNA reads TGCAGCGTTGGACAGGGTAACAATCAGCCCCAGCATTTT. It codes for CSVGQGNNQPQHF.

V gene TRBV11-2 combines with J gene TRBJ2-3, with 9 bases that match TRBD2. The trim removed 4 bases at V and 0 bases at J, leaving 11 bases unmatched. This CDR3 comprises 18 residues. Germline lookup yields CDR1 SGHAT and CDR2 FQNNGV. The CDR3 bases are TGTGCCAGCAGCTACCCTTCAGTAGCGGGGGAGAGCACAGATACGCAGTATTTT. Translated, it gives CASSYPSVAGESTDTQYF.

The chain is built from TRBV4-1 and TRBJ2-3; TRBD2 is a possible D gene (7 bases). Germline lookup yields CDR1 MGHRA and CDR2 YSYEKL. The length of the CDR3 is 18 residues. The ends were cut back, 0 bases at V and 1 base at J, with 17 bases in the middle. The CDR3 reads CASSQEANAGAGTDTQYF. The CDR3 coding sequence is TGCGCCAGCAGCCAAGAGGCCAACGCGGGGGCTGGCACAGATACGCAGTATTTT.